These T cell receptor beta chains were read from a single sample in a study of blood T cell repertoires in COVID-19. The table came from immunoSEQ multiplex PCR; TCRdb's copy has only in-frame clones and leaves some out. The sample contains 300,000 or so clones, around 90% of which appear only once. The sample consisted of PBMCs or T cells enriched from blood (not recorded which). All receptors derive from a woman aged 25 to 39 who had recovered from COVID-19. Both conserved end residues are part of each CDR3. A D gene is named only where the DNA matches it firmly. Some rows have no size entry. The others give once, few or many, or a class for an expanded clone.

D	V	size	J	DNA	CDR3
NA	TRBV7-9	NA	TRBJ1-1	TGTGCCAGCAGCTTAGTGTGGGGGGGCACTGAAGCTTTCTTT	CASSLVWGGTEAFF
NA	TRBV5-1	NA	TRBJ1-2	TGCGCCAGCAGCTTGGAGGGGGTAGACTATGGCTACACCTTC	CASSLEGVDYGYTF
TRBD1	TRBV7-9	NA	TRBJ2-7	TGTGCCAGCAGCTTGGGACAGGGTTACTACGAGCAGTACTTC	CASSLGQGYYEQYF
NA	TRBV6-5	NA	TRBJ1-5	TGTGCCAGCAGTTACTCGAAAGGGGGGGGGCAGCCCCAGCATTTT	CASSYSKGGGQPQHF
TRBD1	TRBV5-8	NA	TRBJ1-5	TGTGCCAGCAGCGAGGGACAGGGGACTTTCCAGCCCCAGCATTTT	CASSEGQGTFQPQHF
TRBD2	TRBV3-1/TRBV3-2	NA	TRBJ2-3	TGTGCCAGCAGCCAAAGGGTCCTAGCGGGGGGCCAAAGACTAAGCACAGATACGCAGTATTTT	CASSQRVLAGGQRLSTDTQYF
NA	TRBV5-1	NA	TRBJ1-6	TGCGCCAGCAGCTTGGGCCCCTCGGGTACACCCCTCCACTTT	CASSLGPSGTPLHF
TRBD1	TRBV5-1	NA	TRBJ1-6	TGCGCCAGCAGCCCCGGACAGGGGGCGGGTTCACCCCTCCACTTT	CASSPGQGAGSPLHF
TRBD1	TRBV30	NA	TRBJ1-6	TGTGCCTGGACCGGGACAGGGAACTCCTATAATTCACCCCTCCACTTT	CAWTGTGNSYNSPLHF
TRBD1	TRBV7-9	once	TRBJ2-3	TGTGCCAGCAGCTTACGCCCCGGGACAGGAGTTTCAGATACGCAGTATTTT	CASSLRPGTGVSDTQYF
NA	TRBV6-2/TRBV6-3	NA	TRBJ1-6	TGTGCCAGCAGTTACCCCAGGGATGATTCACCCCTCCACTTT	CASSYPRDDSPLHF
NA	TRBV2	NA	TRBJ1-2	TGTGCCACCCGAGGGGGACAAAACTATGGCTACACCTTC	CATRGGQNYGYTF
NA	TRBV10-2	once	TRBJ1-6	TGCGCCAGCAGAAAAATACAGGCGGGATCCTATAATTCACCCCTCCACTTT	CASRKIQAGSYNSPLHF
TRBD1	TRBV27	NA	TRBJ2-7	TGTGCCAGCAGTTGGGACAGGGGCGCCTACGAGCAGTACTTC	CASSWDRGAYEQYF
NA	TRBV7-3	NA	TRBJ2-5	TGTGCCAGCAGCGGACAAGGGTCGGAGACCCAGTACTTC	CASSGQGSETQYF
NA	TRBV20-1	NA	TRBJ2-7	TGCAGTGCAGGGACAAGCCGCGAGCAGTACTTC	CSAGTSREQYF
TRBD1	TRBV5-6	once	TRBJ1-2	TGTGCCAGCAGCCCCCGACAGGGCATCTATGGCTACACCTTC	CASSPRQGIYGYTF
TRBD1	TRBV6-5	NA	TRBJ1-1	TGTGCCAGCAGTTACTCAGGGGGCCACACTGAAGCTTTCTTT	CASSYSGGHTEAFF
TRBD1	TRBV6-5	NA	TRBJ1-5	TGTGCCAGCAGCCGCGGACAGGATAGCAATCAGCCCCAGCATTTT	CASSRGQDSNQPQHF
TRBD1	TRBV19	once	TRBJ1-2	TGTGCCAGTAGTGACCCAGACAGGGGATATGGCTACACCTTC	CASSDPDRGYGYTF
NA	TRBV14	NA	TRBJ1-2	TGTGCCAGCAGCCAAGATCGGGGATATGGCTACACCTTC	CASSQDRGYGYTF
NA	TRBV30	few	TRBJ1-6	TGTGCCTGGAGTAACTCGGGACTAGGGAATTCACCCCTCCACTTT	CAWSNSGLGNSPLHF
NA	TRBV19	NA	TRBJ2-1	TGTGCCAGTAGTATTGTCCCAGGGGTTGAGTTCTTC	CASSIVPGVEFF
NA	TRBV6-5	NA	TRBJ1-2	TGTGCCAGCAGTTACGGGGGGGGCAAGGGGTATGGCTACACCTTC	CASSYGGGKGYGYTF
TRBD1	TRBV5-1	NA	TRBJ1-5	TGCGCCAGCAGCGCAACGGGACAGGGGAATCAGCCCCAGCATTTT	CASSATGQGNQPQHF
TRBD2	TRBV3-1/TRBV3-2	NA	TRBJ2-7	TGTGCCAGCAGCCAAGACCCCGGGAGGCCCTACGAGCAGTACTTC	CASSQDPGRPYEQYF
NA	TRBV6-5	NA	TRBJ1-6	TGTGCCAGCAGTTTTCCGGGTTCACCCCTCCACTTT	CASSFPGSPLHF
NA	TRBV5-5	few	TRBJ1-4	TGTGCCAGCAGCTTCTCTGAAAAACTGTTTTTT	CASSFSEKLFF
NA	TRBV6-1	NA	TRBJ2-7	TGTGCCAGCAGTGAAGCGGTCGCGTACGAGCAGTACTTC	CASSEAVAYEQYF
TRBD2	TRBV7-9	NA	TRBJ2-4	TGTGCCAGCAGCTTATATTTCCGACTAGCGGGGGCCGAAAACATTCAGTACTTC	CASSLYFRLAGAENIQYF
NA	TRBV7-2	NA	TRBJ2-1	TGTGCCAGCAGCTTAGTTTGGAGCTCCTACAATGAGCAGTTCTTC	CASSLVWSSYNEQFF
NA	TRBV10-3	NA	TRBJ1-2	TGTGCCATCAGTGGTGGCAACCCCTATGGCTACACCTTC	CAISGGNPYGYTF
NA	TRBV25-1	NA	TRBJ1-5	TGTGCCAGCAGAGGGGGACAACCTAATCAGCCCCAGCATTTT	CASRGGQPNQPQHF
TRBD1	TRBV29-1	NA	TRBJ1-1	TGCAGCGTCCTGACAGGGATGAACACTGAAGCTTTCTTT	CSVLTGMNTEAFF
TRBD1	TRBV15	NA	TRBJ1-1	TGTGCCACCGCGTACGGGAGGGGGCAGGGCACTGAAGCTTTCTTT	CATAYGRGQGTEAFF
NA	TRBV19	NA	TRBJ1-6	TGTGCCAGTACCATGGGGGGGCGGGATTCACCCCTCCACTTT	CASTMGGRDSPLHF
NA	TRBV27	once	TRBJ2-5	TGTGCCAGCAGTTACTATCCCCAAGAGACCCAGTACTTC	CASSYYPQETQYF
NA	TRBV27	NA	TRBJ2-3	TGTGCCAGCAGTTTGGTCTGGGGCGATACGCAGTATTTT	CASSLVWGDTQYF
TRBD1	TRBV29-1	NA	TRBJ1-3	TGCAGCGTTTGGGGACAGAGCTCTGGAAACACCATATATTTT	CSVWGQSSGNTIYF
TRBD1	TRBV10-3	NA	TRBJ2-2	TGTGCCATCAGTAACAAGGACAGGGCGACCGGGGAGCTGTTTTTT	CAISNKDRATGELFF
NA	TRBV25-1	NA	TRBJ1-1	TGTGCCAGCAGTGAACTTGGTTCGAGAGAAGCTTTCTTT	CASSELGSREAFF
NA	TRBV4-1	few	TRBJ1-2	TGCGCCAGCAGCCAAGATACAGGGTATAACTATGGCTACACCTTC	CASSQDTGYNYGYTF
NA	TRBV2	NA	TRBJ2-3	TGTGCCAGCAGTGGCAGTGCTAGCACAGATACGCAGTATTTT	CASSGSASTDTQYF
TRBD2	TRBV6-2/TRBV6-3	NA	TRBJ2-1	TGTGCCAGCACCCCACGAGCGGGGGGGCTTCTTTACAATGAGCAGTTCTTC	CASTPRAGGLLYNEQFF
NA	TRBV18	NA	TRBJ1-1	TGTGCCAGCTCACCACCGGGGGGGGCTGACACTGAAGCTTTCTTT	CASSPPGGADTEAFF
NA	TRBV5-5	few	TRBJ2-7	TGTGCCAGCAGCTTGGGACCCGACAACGAGCAGTACTTC	CASSLGPDNEQYF
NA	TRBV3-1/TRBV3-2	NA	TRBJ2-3	TGTGCCAGCAGCCAAGGTATGAGCGGCACGCAGTATTTT	CASSQGMSGTQYF
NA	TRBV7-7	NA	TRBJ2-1	TGTGCTAGCAGCTTAGGCGGGGCCTCCGGTGAGCAGTTCTTC	CASSLGGASGEQFF